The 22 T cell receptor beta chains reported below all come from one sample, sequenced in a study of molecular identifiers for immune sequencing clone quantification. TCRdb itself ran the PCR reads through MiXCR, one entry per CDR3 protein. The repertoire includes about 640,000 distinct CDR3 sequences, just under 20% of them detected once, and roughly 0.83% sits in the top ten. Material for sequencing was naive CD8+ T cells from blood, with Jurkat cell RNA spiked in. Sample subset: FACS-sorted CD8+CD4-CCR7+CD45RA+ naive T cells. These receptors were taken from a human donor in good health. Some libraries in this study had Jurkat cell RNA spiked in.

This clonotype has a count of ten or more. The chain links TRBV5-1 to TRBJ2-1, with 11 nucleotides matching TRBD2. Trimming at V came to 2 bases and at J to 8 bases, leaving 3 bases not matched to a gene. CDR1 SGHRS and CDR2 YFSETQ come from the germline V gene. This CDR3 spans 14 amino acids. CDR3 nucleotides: TGCGCCAGCAGCTTATTAGCGGGGGGGCATGAGCAGTTCTTC. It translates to CASSLLAGGHEQFF.

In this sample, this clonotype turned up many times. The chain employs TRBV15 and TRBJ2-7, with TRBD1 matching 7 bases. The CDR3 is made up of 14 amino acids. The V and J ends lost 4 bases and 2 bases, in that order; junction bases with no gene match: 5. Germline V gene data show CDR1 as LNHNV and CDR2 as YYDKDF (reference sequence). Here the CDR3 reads CATSTTGTAYEQYF. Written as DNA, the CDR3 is TGTGCCACCAGCACGACAGGGACGGCCTACGAGCAGTACTTC.

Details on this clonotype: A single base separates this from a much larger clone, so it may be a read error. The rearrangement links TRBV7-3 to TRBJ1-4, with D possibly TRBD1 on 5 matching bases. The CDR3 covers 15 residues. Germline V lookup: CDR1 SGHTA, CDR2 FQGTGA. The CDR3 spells CASSLLGGANEELFF. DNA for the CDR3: TGTGCCAGCAGCTTACTGGGGGGTGCTAATGAAGAACTGTTTTTT.

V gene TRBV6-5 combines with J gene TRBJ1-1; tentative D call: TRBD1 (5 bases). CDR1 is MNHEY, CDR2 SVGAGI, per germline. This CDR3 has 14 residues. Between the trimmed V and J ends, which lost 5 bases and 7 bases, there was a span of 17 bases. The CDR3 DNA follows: TGTGCCAGCAGTAAGACCCTCGGGACCGGTGAAGCTTTCTTT. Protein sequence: CASSKTLGTGEAFF.

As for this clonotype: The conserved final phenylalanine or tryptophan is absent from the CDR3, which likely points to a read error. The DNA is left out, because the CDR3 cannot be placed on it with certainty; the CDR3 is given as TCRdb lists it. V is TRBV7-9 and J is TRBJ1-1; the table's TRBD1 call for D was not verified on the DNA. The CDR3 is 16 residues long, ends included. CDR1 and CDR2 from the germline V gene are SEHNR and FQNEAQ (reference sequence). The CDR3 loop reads CASSFRQGDMGTEAGC.

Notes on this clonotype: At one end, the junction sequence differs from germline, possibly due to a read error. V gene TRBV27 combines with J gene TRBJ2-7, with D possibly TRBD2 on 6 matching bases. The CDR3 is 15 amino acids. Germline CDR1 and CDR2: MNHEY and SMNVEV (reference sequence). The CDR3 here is CAGSLLGPPGDEQYF. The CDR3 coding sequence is TGTGCCGGCAGTTTATTAGGTCCCCCGGGGGACGAGCAGTACTTC.

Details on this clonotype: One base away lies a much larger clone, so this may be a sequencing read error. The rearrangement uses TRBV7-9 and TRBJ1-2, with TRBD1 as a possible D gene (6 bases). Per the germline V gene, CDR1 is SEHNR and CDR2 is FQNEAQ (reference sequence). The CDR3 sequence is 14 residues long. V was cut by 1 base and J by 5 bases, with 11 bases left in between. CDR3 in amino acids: CASSLVDSLYGYTF. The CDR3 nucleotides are TGTGCCAGCAGCTTAGTGGACAGCTTATATGGCTACACCTTC.

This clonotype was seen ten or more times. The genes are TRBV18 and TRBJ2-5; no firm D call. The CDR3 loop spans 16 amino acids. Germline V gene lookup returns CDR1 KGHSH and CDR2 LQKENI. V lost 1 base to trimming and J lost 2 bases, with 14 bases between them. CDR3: CASSPLAIPIQETQYF. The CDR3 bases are TGTGCCAGCTCACCACTCGCAATACCAATACAAGAGACCCAGTACTTC.

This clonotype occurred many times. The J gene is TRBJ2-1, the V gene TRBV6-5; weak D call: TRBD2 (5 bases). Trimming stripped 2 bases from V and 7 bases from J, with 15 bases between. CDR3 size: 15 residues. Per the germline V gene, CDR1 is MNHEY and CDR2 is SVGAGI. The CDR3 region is CASSYMGYGVNEQFF. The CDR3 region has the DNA TGTGCCAGCAGTTACATGGGATACGGGGTGAATGAGCAGTTCTTC.

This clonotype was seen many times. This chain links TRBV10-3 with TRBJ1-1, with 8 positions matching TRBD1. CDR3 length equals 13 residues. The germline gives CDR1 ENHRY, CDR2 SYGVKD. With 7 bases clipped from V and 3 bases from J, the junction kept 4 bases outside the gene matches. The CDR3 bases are TGTGCCATCAAACAGGGGGTCTACACTGAAGCTTTCTTT. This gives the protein CAIKQGVYTEAFF.

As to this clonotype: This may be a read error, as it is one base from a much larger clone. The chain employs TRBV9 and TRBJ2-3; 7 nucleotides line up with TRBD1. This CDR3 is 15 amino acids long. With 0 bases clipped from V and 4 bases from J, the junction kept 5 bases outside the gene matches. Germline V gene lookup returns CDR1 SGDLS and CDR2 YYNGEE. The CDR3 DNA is TGTGCCAGCAGCGTAGAGGGACAGAACGCAGATACGCAGTATTTT. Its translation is CASSVEGQNADTQYF.

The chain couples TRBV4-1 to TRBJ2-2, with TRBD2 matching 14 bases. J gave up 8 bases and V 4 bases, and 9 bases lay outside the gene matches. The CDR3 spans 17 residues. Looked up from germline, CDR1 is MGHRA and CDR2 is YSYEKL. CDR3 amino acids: CASSPPTSGGALGELFF. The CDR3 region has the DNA TGCGCCAGCAGCCCACCGACTAGCGGGGGGGCCTTGGGGGAGCTGTTTTTT.

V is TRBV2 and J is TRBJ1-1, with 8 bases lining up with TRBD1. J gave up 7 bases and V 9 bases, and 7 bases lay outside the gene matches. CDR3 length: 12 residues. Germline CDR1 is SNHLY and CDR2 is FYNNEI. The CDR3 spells CARIDRGIEAFF. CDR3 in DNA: TGTGCCAGAATAGACAGGGGAATTGAAGCTTTCTTT.

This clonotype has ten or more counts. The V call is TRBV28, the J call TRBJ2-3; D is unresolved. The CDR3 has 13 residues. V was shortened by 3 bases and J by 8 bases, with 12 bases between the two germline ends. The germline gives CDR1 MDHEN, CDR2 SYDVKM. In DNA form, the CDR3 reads TGTGCCAGCAGTTTGGCGTCCGCCGTTACGCAGTATTTT. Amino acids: CASSLASAVTQYF.

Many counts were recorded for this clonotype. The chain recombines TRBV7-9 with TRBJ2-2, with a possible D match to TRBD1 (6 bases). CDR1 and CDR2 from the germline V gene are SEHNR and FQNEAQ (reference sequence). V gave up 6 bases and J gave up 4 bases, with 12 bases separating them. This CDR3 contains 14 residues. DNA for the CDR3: TGTGCCAGCAGACGGACAGATTTCACCGGGGAGCTGTTTTTT. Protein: CASRRTDFTGELFF.

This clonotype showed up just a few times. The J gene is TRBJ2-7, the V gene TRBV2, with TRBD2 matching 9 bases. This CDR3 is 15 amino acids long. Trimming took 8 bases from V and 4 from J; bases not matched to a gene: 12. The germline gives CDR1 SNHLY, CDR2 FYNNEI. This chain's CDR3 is CASFSSGGPDYEQYF. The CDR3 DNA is TGTGCCAGCTTCTCCAGCGGGGGGCCGGATTACGAGCAGTACTTC. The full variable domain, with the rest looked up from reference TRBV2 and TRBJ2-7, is EPEVTQTPSHQVTQMGQEVILRCVPISNHLYFYWYRQILGQKVEFLVSFYNNEISEKSEIFDDQFSVERPDGSNFTLKIRSTKLEDSAMYFCASFSSGGPDYEQYFGPGTRLTVT.

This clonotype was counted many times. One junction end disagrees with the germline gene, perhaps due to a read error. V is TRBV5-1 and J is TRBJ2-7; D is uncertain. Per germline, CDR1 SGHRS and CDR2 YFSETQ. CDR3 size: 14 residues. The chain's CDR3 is CASSLELGSFEQYF. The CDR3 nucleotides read TGCGCCAGCAGCTTGGAGCTGGGCTCCTTCGAGCAGTACTTC.

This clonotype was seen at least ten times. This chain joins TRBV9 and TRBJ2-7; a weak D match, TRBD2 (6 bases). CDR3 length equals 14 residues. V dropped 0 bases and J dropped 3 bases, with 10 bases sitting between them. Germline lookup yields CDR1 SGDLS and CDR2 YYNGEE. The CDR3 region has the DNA TGTGCCAGCAGCGTAGGTCCTAGCGACTACGAGCAGTACTTC. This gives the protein CASSVGPSDYEQYF.

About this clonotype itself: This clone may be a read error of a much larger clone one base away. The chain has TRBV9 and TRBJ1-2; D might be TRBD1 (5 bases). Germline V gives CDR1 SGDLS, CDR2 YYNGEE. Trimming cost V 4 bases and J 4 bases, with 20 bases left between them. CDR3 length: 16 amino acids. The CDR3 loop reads CASSPPRGETVYGYTF. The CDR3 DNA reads TGTGCCAGCAGCCCGCCAAGAGGGGAGACAGTCTATGGCTACACCTTC.

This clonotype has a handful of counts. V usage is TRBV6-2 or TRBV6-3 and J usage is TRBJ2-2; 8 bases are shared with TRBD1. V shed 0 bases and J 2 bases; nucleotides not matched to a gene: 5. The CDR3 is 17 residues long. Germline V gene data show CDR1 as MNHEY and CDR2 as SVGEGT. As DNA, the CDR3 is TGTGCCAGCAGTTACTCCCTGGACAGGGAAAACACCGGGGAGCTGTTTTTT. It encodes CASSYSLDRENTGELFF.

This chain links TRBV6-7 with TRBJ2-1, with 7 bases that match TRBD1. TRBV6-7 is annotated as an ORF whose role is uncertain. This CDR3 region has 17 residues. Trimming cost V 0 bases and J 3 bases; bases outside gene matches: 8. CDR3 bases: TGTGCCAGCAGTTACTCACGAGGGGGCGGCCACTACAATGAGCAGTTCTTC. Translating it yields CASSYSRGGGHYNEQFF.

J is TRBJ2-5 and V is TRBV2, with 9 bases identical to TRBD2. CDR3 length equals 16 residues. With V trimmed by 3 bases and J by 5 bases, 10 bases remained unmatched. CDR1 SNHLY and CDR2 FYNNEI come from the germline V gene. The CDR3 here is CASSEGLAGLGETQYF. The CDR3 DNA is TGTGCCAGCAGTGAGGGCCTAGCGGGGCTGGGGGAGACCCAGTACTTC.